This is a list of T cell receptor beta chains from one sample in a study of blood T cell repertoires in COVID-19. Sequencing used immunoSEQ multiplex PCR; TCRdb keeps in-frame clones, though not all of them. The sample shows roughly 75,000 clones, roughly 77% of them seen only once. Sequencing input: peripheral blood. The receptors were sampled from a woman aged 70-85 years with acute or convalescent COVID-19. Each CDR3 is given with its conserved first and last residue. The D gene is left open where the match is weak. Clone size is not always given. Where it is, it says once, few, many or a class for expanded clones.

j_call d_call v_call clone_size cdr3_length cdr3_nt cdr3_aa
TRBJ1-5 TRBD1 TRBV19 - 13 TGTGCCACTTTGACAGGGAATTTTCAGCCCCAGCATTTT CATLTGNFQPQHF
TRBJ2-7 - TRBV6-5 few 15 TGTGCCAGCAGCCCCGACAGGCTTTCCTCCTACGAGCAGTACTTC CASSPDRLSSYEQYF
TRBJ2-7 TRBD2 TRBV29-1 - 12 TGCAGCGTTACAAGCGGGAACTACGAGCAGTACTTC CSVTSGNYEQYF
TRBJ2-3 - TRBV28 - 12 TGTGCCAGCAGCCCCAGGGAACTTGCGCAGTATTTT CASSPRELAQYF
TRBJ1-6 TRBD1 TRBV28 once 15 TGTGCCAGCAGTCCAGAGGACAGGATTAATTCACCCCTCCACTTT CASSPEDRINSPLHF
TRBJ2-3 - TRBV7-9 - 12 TGTGCCAGCGATAGATTACCAGATACGCAGTATTTT CASDRLPDTQYF
TRBJ2-5 TRBD2 TRBV5-1 once 16 TGCGCCAGCAGCCCTGGGCTAGCGGGGGGCTCGGAGACCCAGTACTTC CASSPGLAGGSETQYF
TRBJ2-7 - TRBV6-2/TRBV6-3 - 16 TGTGCCAGCAGTTACGCCACAGGGTGGAGCTCCTACGAGCAGTACTTC CASSYATGWSSYEQYF
TRBJ2-3 - TRBV6-6 - 13 TGTGCCAGCACCGGGGGATACACAGATACGCAGTATTTT CASTGGYTDTQYF
TRBJ2-3 - TRBV6-1 - 18 TGTGCCAGCAGTGACAAAAGGGAGCGTGGGATGAGGCCAGATACGCAGTATTTT CASSDKRERGMRPDTQYF
TRBJ2-1 - TRBV5-1 - 15 TGCGCCAGCAGCGGGGATGGGAGCTCCTACAATGAGCAGTTCTTC CASSGDGSSYNEQFF
TRBJ1-6 - TRBV4-2 - 16 TGTGCCAGCAGCCAAGAGGCCGCGGCTACAAATTCACCCCTCCACTTT CASSQEAAATNSPLHF
TRBJ2-7 - TRBV20-1 - 11 TGCAGTGCCAGAGCCGGCTACGAGCAGTACTTC CSARAGYEQYF
TRBJ2-3 TRBD1 TRBV19 - 18 TGTGCCAGTAGTATATCCACGGACAGGGTCACCAGGACAGATACGCAGTATTTT CASSISTDRVTRTDTQYF
TRBJ1-2 - TRBV29-1 - 12 TGCAGCGTTGAACTCCAGGAACATGGCTACACCTTC CSVELQEHGYTF
TRBJ2-1 TRBD2 TRBV5-1 once 14 TGCGCCAGCAGCACGGGACTAGCGGGAGGTGAGCAGTTCTTC CASSTGLAGGEQFF
TRBJ2-3 - TRBV18 - 15 TGTGCCAGCTCACCGCAACCGGGACAAACGTATACGCAGTATTTT CASSPQPGQTYTQYF